The sequence of this T cell receptor beta chain was determined in a study of technical replicates of blood from several donors. Sequencing used immunoSEQ multiplex PCR; TCRdb keeps in-frame clones, though not all of them. The sample carries 50,000 to 80,000 clones, roughly 90% recorded once. The V end lost 6 bases, the J end lost 2 bases, and 5 bases lay between the germline ends. Germline CDR1 is MDHEN and CDR2 is SYDVKM. The CDR3 length is 12 residues. The receptor's source is a human donor in good health. Some clones in this sample may be carry-over from other donors' samples. Sequencing was performed on PBMCs. J is TRBJ2-1 and V is TRBV28; D ambiguous. The CDR3 DNA follows: TGTGCCAGCAGCCAAACCTACAATGAGCAGTTCTTC. Protein: CASSQTYNEQFF.